The rows below give T cell receptor beta chains drawn from one sample of a study of identical twins. TCRdb independently ran MiXCR on the 5' RACE reads; one entry per CDR3 protein. The sample yields nearly 900,000 distinct CDR3 sequences, roughly 12% seen once. This same sample was also part of a study on yellow fever vaccine responses in identical twins.

The specimen sequenced was PBMCs. These receptors were obtained from a woman aged 18-35 years in good health. CDR3s include the opening cysteine and the closing phenylalanine or tryptophan. D genes are given only for firm matches. Clone size, where shown, is once, few, many, or a class for clones that have expanded.

>many|TRBJ1-1|TRBV5-1|NA
TGCGCCAGCAGCTTGGTGGGCAGCTTGAACGCTGAAGCTTTCTTT
CASSLVGSLNAEAFF
>NA|TRBJ2-1|TRBV5-1|NA
TGCGCCAGCAGCCCAAACCCGGGACCGGGGGTGAGGTATGAGCAGTTCTTC
CASSPNPGPGVRYEQFF
>few|TRBJ1-1|TRBV2|NA
TGTGCCAGCAGTGTTGAACCCGACAGCATGAACACTGAAGCTTTCTTT
CASSVEPDSMNTEAFF
>few|TRBJ2-2|TRBV7-9|TRBD2
TGTGCCAGCAGCCCTAAGGGCGGGAGTGCTACCGGGGAGCTGTTTTTT
CASSPKGGSATGELFF
>NA|TRBJ2-1|TRBV28|NA
TGTGCCAGCGGTGGCGGGACGGCGAGCTCCTACAATGAGCAGTTCTTC
CASGGGTASSYNEQFF
>NA|TRBJ2-7|TRBV7-8|NA
TGTGCCAGCAGCACGTACTCCGGGGAGTACGAGCAGTACTTC
CASSTYSGEYEQYF
>NA|TRBJ2-1|TRBV6-1|TRBD1
TGTGCCAGCAGTAGCCGGGACAGGGGGCTCGATGAGCAGTTCTTC
CASSSRDRGLDEQFF
>many|TRBJ2-7|TRBV12-3/TRBV12-4|NA
TGTGCCAGCAGTTTAGAAGGACGGGCCTACGAGCAGTACTTC
CASSLEGRAYEQYF
>NA|TRBJ1-2|TRBV20-1|NA
TGCAGTGCTACGGAAATCATATCCTATGGCTACACCTTC
CSATEIISYGYTF
>NA|TRBJ1-2|TRBV10-3|TRBD1
TGTGCCATATCGAATACAGGGGGTAACTATGGCTACACCTTC
CAISNTGGNYGYTF
>many|TRBJ2-6|TRBV12-3/TRBV12-4|TRBD1
TGTGCCAGCAGTTATGTCAGGGGGCCAGGTTTAGCTGGGGCCAACGTCCTGACTTTC
CASSYVRGPGLAGANVLTF
>few|TRBJ2-1|TRBV20-1|TRBD2
TGCAGTGCTAGGGGGGGAGGGCCGAGCAATGAGCAGTTCTTC
CSARGGGPSNEQFF
>few|TRBJ2-5|TRBV14|NA
TGTGCTACGGGGGCGGGAGCTCGGGAGACCCAGTACTTC
CATGAGARETQYF
>many|TRBJ2-6|TRBV6-1|NA
TGTGCCAGCAGTGGGGGCCTTGGGGCCAACGTCCTGACTTTC
CASSGGLGANVLTF
>many|TRBJ2-1|TRBV12-3/TRBV12-4|NA
TGTGCCAGCAGTTTAGCCCATGAGCAGTTCTTC
CASSLAHEQFF
>NA|TRBJ2-1|TRBV27|TRBD1
TGTGCCAGCACCCCTTCGGGACAGGTTGTAAATGAGCAGTTCTTC
CASTPSGQVVNEQFF
>many|TRBJ2-3|TRBV7-2|NA
TGTGCCAGCAGCTTAGGTTCAGGGTTGGGTGCAGATACGCAGTATTTT
CASSLGSGLGADTQYF
>many|TRBJ2-2|TRBV12-3/TRBV12-4|TRBD2
TGTGCCAGCAGTAGCCAGCGGGATTGGACCGGGGAGCTGTTTTTT
CASSSQRDWTGELFF
>few|TRBJ2-7|TRBV20-1|TRBD2
TGCAGTGCCGAGACTAGCGGGAGTTACGAGCAGTACTTC
CSAETSGSYEQYF
>few|TRBJ1-1|TRBV7-2|NA
TGTGCCAGCAGCTTTTTACAGGTGGGCGCTGAAGCTTTCTTT
CASSFLQVGAEAFF
>NA|TRBJ2-1|TRBV7-3|NA
TGTGCCAGCAGCTTAACGTTTCAGGGTCTCTACAATGAGCAGTTCTTC
CASSLTFQGLYNEQFF
>NA|TRBJ2-5|TRBV11-2|TRBD2
TGTGCCAGCAGCCCCCGAGGGAGGGCCTCTAGTACGCAAGAGACCCAGTACTTC
CASSPRGRASSTQETQYF
>few|TRBJ2-1|TRBV13|TRBD2
TGTGCCAGCAGCCCTTGGACTAGCGGGAGTGGGTCTGACAATGAGCAGTTCTTC
CASSPWTSGSGSDNEQFF
>many|TRBJ2-1|TRBV12-3/TRBV12-4|TRBD2
TGTGCCAGCAGTCTACTAGCGGGGGGGACGAATGAGCAGTTCTTC
CASSLLAGGTNEQFF
>few|TRBJ2-3|TRBV20-1|NA
TGCAGGCCACTGCCACCCCGTACGCAGTATTTT
CRPLPPRTQYF
>NA|TRBJ1-5|TRBV7-9|NA
TGTGCCAGCAGCTTCGGATCCGGAGGCAATCAGCCCCAGCATTTT
CASSFGSGGNQPQHF
>NA|TRBJ2-3|TRBV7-3|TRBD2
TGTGCCAGCAGCTTAATGGCGGGAGAAGATACGCAGTATTTT
CASSLMAGEDTQYF
>few|TRBJ2-3|TRBV10-3|TRBD2
TGTGCCATCACAGTAGCGGGGCTATCAGATACGCAGTATTTT
CAITVAGLSDTQYF
>NA|TRBJ1-1|TRBV10-3|NA
TGTGCCATCTGCAAGGGGCTTGGAACTGAAGCTTTCTTT
CAICKGLGTEAFF
>NA|TRBJ1-1|TRBV10-3|TRBD1
TGTGCCATCAGTGAACGAGGACAGGGGAATAAAGGGGCTTTCTTT
CAISERGQGNKGAFF
>NA|TRBJ2-6|TRBV12-3/TRBV12-4|NA
TGTGCCAGCAGACCCAAGGGGCTAGCCGGGGCCAACGTCCTGACTTTC
CASRPKGLAGANVLTF
>NA|TRBJ2-5|TRBV5-1|TRBD2
TGCGCCAGCTTCATGACTAGCGGAAAAGAGACCCAGTACTTC
CASFMTSGKETQYF
>many|TRBJ1-1|TRBV5-1|TRBD1
TGCGCCAGCAGCTCCTCGGACAGGATCGGCAACACTGAAGCTTTCTTT
CASSSSDRIGNTEAFF
>NA|TRBJ2-1|TRBV7-3|NA
TGTGCCAGCAGCTTAGCGTCTGGGGAGCAGTTCTTC
CASSLASGEQFF
>few|TRBJ2-2|TRBV14|NA
TGTGCCAGCAGCCAAGAAGCAGCGAACACCGGGGAGCTGTTTTTT
CASSQEAANTGELFF
>many|TRBJ2-3|TRBV10-3|NA
TGTGCCATCAGATACGGGTCGGGCACAGATACGCAGTATTTT
CAIRYGSGTDTQYF
>NA|TRBJ2-1|TRBV20-1|TRBD1
TGCAGTGTGCGGACAGGCTACAATGAGCAGTTCTTC
CSVRTGYNEQFF
>many|TRBJ1-6|TRBV25-1|TRBD1
TGTGCCAGCAGCAAACCAGGGGGCCTTTCACCCCTCCACTTT
CASSKPGGLSPLHF
>NA|TRBJ2-1|TRBV7-6|NA
TGTGCCAGCAGCTCCCCCGGGTTCGGGGCTTACAATGAGCAGTTCTTC
CASSSPGFGAYNEQFF
>many|TRBJ2-1|TRBV29-1|NA
TGCAGCGTTGAGCGGTGGGGTCGCTCCTACAATGAGCAGTTCTTC
CSVERWGRSYNEQFF
>few|TRBJ2-1|TRBV15|NA
TGTGCCACCAGCAGAAAATACAATGAGCAGTTCTTC
CATSRKYNEQFF
>few|TRBJ2-1|TRBV28|NA
TGTGCCAGCAGCCCCCCTCGGGCATCCCTGATCTTC
CASSPPRASLIF
>few|TRBJ1-2|TRBV6-1|TRBD1
TGTGCCAGCGCACCGGGACAGGGTGAATTCGGCTACACCTTC
CASAPGQGEFGYTF
>few|TRBJ1-2|TRBV9|NA
TGTGCCAGCAAGGGCAGGGAGTTCTATGGCTACACCTTC
CASKGREFYGYTF
>few|TRBJ1-5|TRBV12-3/TRBV12-4|TRBD1
TGTGCCAGCAAAGACAGGGCCCAGCCCCAGCATTTT
CASKDRAQPQHF
>few|TRBJ1-3|TRBV3-1|NA
TGTGCCAGCAGCCAAGGCATGGGCTCTGGAAACACCATATATTTT
CASSQGMGSGNTIYF
>many|TRBJ2-5|TRBV3-1|NA
TGTGCCAGCAGCCAAGTCCTTCGCCAAGAGACCCAGTACTTC
CASSQVLRQETQYF
>NA|TRBJ2-1|TRBV18|NA
TGTGCCAGCTCACCAGGGGTTGAGCAGTTCTTC
CASSPGVEQFF
>NA|TRBJ2-3|TRBV7-6|TRBD1
TGTGCCAGCAGCGTCTCAGGGGGAATTCGTACAGATACGCAGTATTTT
CASSVSGGIRTDTQYF
>NA|TRBJ1-2|TRBV10-3|TRBD1
TGTGCCATCAGTGAGGGCCGGACAGGGAATAACTATGGCTACACCTTC
CAISEGRTGNNYGYTF
>NA|TRBJ2-1|TRBV7-2|NA
TGTGCCAGCAGCTTTGCGGGGTACTACAATGAGCAGTTCTTC
CASSFAGYYNEQFF
>NA|TRBJ2-6|TRBV7-6|NA
TGTGCCAGCAGCTTAGGAGAGGCTGGGGCCAACGTCCTGACTTTC
CASSLGEAGANVLTF
>NA|TRBJ2-1|TRBV5-1|NA
TGCGCCAGCAGCGCCGGACTTATCATCTACAATGAGCAGTTCTTC
CASSAGLIIYNEQFF
>many|TRBJ2-3|TRBV7-2|NA
TGTGCCAGCAGCTTAGGGGCGGGACCTAGCACAGATACGCAGTATTTT
CASSLGAGPSTDTQYF
>NA|TRBJ2-1|TRBV5-8|TRBD1
TGTGCCAGCGGGGGACAGGGGGCTAAAGGAGGGAATGAGCAGTTCTTC
CASGGQGAKGGNEQFF
>many|TRBJ2-3|TRBV14|NA
TGTGCCAGCAGCCCTCTGGGAACAGATACGCAGTATTTT
CASSPLGTDTQYF
>NA|TRBJ2-3|TRBV6-5|TRBD2
TGTGCCAGCACCGATCGGGGCGGGGGGGCGGCCATCCGGACAGATACGCAGTATTTT
CASTDRGGGAAIRTDTQYF
>NA|TRBJ1-1|TRBV11-2|NA
TGTGCCAGCAGCTTAGAATCCTGGGCTGTCGAAGCTTTCTTT
CASSLESWAVEAFF
>few|TRBJ2-1|TRBV18|TRBD2
TGTGCCAGCTCACCACCCACACTAGCGGGAGGAGGCAATGAGCAGTTCTTC
CASSPPTLAGGGNEQFF